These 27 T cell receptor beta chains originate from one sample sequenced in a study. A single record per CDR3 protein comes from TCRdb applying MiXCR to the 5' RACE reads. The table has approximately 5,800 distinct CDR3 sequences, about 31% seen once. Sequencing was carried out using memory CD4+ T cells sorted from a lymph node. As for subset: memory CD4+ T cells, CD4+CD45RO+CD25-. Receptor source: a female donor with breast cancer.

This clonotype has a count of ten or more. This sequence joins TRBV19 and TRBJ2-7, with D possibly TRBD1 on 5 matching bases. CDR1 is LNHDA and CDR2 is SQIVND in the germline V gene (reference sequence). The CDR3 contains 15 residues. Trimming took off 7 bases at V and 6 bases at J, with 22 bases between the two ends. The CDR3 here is CASTRVYNGASEQYF. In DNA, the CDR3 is TGTGCCAGTACCCGCGTTTATAATGGGGCCAGCGAGCAGTACTTC.

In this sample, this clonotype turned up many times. CDR3: CASSFQGTTEAFF. CDR3 coding DNA: TGTGCCAGTAGTTTTCAGGGAACCACTGAAGCTTTCTTT. The J gene is TRBJ1-1, the V gene TRBV19; TRBD1 might be the D (5 bases). The CDR3 runs to 13 residues. V lost 5 bases and J 4 bases, leaving 11 bases between the germline ends. Germline V gene sequence: CDR1 LNHDA, CDR2 SQIVND (reference sequence). Looking up the rest from reference TRBV19 and TRBJ1-1 gives the full variable domain: DGGITQSPKYLFRKEGQNVTLSCEQNLNHDAMYWYRQDPGQGLRLIYYSQIVNDFQKGDIAEGYSVSREKKESFPLTVTSAQKNPTAFYLCASSFQGTTEAFFGQGTRLTVV.

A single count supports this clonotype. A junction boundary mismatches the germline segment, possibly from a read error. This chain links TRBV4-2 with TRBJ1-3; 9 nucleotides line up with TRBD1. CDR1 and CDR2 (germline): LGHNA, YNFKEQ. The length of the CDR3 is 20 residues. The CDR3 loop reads CASGQGDRVACIPSGNTIYF. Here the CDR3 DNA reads TGTGCCAGCGGCCAAGGGGACAGGGTAGCGTGCATACCCTCTGGAAACACCATATATTTT.

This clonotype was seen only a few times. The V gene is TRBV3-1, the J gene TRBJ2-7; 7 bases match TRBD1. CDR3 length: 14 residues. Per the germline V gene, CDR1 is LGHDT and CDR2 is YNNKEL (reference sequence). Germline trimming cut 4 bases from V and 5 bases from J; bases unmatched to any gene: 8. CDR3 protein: CASSPRQGVDEQYF. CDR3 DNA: TGTGCCAGCAGCCCCCGACAGGGCGTCGACGAGCAGTACTTC.

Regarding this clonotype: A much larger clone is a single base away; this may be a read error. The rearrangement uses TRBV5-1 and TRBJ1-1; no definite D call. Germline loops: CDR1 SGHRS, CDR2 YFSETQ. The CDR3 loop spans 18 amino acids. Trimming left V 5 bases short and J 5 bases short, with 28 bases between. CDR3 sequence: CASSVDKVPDPRRTEAFF. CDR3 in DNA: TGCGCCAGCAGTGTTGATAAGGTCCCGGACCCAAGAAGGACTGAAGCTTTCTTT.

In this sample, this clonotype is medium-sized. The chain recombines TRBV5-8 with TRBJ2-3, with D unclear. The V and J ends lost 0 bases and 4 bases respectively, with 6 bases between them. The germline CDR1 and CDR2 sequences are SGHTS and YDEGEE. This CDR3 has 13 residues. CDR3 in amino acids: CASSLGEADTQYF. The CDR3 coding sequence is TGTGCCAGCAGCTTGGGCGAGGCAGATACGCAGTATTTT.

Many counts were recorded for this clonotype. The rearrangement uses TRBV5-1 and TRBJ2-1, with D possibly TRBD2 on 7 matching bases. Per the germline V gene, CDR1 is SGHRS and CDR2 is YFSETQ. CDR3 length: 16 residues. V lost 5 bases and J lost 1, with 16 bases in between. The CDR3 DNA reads TGCGCCAGCAGGTCTGGCGGGGGCAAATCCTACAATGAGCAGTTCTTC. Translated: CASRSGGGKSYNEQFF. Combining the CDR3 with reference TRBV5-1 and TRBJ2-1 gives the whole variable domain KAGVTQTPRYLIKTRGQQVTLSCSPISGHRSVSWYQQTPGQGLQFLFEYFSETQRNKGNFPGRFSGRQFSNSRSEMNVSTLELGDSALYLCASRSGGGKSYNEQFFGPGTRLTVL.

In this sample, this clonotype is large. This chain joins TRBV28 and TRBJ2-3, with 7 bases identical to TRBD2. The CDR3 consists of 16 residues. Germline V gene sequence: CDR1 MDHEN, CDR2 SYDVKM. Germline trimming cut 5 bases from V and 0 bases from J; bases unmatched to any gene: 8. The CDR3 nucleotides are TGTGCCAGCAGTCCTTTTTTGCGGGGGAGCACAGATACGCAGTATTTT. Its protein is CASSPFLRGSTDTQYF.

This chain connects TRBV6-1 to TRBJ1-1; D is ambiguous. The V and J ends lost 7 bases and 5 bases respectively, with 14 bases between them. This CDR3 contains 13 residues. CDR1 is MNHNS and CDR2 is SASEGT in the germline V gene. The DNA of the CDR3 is TGTGCCAGCAAAAGCAGGCTCTGGACTGAAGCTTTCTTT. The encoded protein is CASKSRLWTEAFF.

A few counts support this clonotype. CDR3 protein: CASSLSPRLAVLTF. The CDR3 DNA is TGTGCCAGCAGTTTATCCCCCAGGTTGGCCGTCCTGACTTTC. This chain links TRBV12-3 or TRBV12-4 with TRBJ2-6; no definite D call. V was cut by 2 bases and J by 12 bases, with 14 bases left in between. CDR3 size: 14 residues.

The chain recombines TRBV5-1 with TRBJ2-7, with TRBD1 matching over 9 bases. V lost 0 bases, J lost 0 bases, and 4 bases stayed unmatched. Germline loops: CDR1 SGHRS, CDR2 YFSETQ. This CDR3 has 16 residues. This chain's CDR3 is CASSLDGQGLSYEQYF. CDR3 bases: TGCGCCAGCAGCTTGGATGGACAGGGGCTCTCCTACGAGCAGTACTTC.

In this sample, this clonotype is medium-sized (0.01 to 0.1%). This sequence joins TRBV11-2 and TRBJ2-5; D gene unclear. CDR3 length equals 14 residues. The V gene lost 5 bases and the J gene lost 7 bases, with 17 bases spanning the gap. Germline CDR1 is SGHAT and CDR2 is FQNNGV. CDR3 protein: CASSRNPESSTQYF. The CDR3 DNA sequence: TGTGCCAGCAGCCGTAACCCCGAGAGTTCGACCCAGTACTTC.

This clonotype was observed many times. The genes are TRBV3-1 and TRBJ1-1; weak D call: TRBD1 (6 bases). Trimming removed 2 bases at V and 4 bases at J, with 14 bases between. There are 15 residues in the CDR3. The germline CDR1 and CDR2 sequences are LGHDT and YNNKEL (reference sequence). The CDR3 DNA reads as TGTGCCAGCAGCCAATCGGGGGCGCTGGGCACTGAAGCTTTCTTT. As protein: CASSQSGALGTEAFF. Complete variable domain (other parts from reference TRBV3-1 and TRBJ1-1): DTAVSQTPKYLVTQMGNDKSIKCEQNLGHDTMYWYKQDSKKFLKIMFSYNNKELIINETVPNRFSPKSPDKAHLNLHINSLELGDSAVYFCASSQSGALGTEAFFGQGTRLTVV.

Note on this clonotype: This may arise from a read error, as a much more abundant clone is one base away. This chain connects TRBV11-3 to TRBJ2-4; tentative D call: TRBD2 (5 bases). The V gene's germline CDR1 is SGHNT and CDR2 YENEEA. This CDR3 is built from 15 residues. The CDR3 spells CASTSVRLAENIQYF. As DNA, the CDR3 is TGTGCCAGCACCAGTGTCAGGCTAGCCGAAAACATTCAGTACTTC.

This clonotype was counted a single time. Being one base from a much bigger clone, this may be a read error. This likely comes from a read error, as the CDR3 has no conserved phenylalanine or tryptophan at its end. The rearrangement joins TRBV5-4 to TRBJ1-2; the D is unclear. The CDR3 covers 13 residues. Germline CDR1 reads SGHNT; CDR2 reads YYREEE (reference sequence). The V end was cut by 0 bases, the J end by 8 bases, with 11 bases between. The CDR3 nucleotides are TGTGCCAGCAGCTTGGCCATATCCGTGGGCTACACCTCC. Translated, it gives CASSLAISVGYTS.

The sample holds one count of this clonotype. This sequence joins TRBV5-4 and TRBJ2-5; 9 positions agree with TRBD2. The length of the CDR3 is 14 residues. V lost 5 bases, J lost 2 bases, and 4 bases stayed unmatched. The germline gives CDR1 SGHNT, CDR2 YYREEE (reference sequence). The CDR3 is CASSGLAGQETQYF. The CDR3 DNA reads TGTGCCAGCAGTGGGCTAGCGGGGCAAGAGACCCAGTACTTC.

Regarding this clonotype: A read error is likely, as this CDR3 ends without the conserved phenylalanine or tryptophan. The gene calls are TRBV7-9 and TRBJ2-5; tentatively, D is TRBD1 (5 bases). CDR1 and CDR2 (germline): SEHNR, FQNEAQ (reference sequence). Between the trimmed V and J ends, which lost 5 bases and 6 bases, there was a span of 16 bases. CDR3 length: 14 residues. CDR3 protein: CASSRQGRQKTQYG. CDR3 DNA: TGTGCCAGCAGCCGCCAGGGTAGGCAAAAGACCCAGTACGGC.

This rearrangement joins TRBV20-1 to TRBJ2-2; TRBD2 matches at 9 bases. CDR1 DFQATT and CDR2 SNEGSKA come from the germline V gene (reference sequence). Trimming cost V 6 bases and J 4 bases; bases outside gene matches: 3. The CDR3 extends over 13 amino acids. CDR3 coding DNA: TGCAGTGCCCTAGCGGGACCCACCGGGGAGCTGTTTTTT. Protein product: CSALAGPTGELFF.

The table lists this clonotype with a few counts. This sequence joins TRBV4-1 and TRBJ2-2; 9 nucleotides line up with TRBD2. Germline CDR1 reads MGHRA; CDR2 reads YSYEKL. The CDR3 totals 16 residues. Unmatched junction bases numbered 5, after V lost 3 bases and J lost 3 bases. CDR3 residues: CASSHRLAGDTGELFF. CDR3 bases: TGCGCCAGCAGCCATCGATTAGCGGGAGACACCGGGGAGCTGTTTTTT.

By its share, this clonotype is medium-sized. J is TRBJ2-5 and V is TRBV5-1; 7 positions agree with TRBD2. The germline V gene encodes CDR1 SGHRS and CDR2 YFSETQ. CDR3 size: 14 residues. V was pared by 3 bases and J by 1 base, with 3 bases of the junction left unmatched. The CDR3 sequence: CASSSGGVQETQYF. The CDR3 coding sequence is TGCGCCAGCAGCTCTGGGGGGGTCCAAGAGACCCAGTACTTC.

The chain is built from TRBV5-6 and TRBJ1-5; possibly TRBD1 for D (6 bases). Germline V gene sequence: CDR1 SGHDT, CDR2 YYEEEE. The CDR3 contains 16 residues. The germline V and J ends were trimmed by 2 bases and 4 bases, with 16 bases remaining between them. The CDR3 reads CASSFGGGERNQPQHF. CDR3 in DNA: TGTGCCAGCAGCTTCGGCGGGGGCGAACGAAATCAGCCCCAGCATTTT.

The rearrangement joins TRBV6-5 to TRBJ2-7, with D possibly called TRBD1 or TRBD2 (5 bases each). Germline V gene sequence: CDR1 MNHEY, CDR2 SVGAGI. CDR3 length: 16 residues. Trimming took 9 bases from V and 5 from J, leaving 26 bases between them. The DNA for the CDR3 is TGTGCCAGTCGCGCCGGCGCCACGGGGCAGATTAACGAGCAGTACTTC. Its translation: CASRAGATGQINEQYF.

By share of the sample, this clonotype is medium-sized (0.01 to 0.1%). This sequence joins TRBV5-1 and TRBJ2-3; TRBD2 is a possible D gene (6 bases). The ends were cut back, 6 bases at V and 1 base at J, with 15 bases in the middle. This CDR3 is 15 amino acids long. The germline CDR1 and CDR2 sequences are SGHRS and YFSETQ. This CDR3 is CASTSSGVGTDTQYF. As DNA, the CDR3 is TGCGCCAGCACCTCATCGGGGGTTGGCACAGATACGCAGTATTTT.

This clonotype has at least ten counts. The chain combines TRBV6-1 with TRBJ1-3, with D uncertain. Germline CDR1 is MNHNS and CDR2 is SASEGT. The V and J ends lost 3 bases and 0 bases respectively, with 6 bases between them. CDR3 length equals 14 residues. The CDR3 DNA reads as TGTGCCAGCAGTGAGTTCGGCTCTGGAAACACCATATATTTT. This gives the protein CASSEFGSGNTIYF.

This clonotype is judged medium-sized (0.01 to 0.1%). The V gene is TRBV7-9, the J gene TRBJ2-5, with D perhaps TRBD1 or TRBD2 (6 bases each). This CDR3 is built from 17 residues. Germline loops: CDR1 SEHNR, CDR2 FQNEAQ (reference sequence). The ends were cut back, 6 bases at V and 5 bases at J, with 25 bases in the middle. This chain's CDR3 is CASRKNAGGEGQETQYF. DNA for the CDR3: TGTGCCAGCAGAAAAAATGCCGGGGGCGAGGGGCAGGAGACCCAGTACTTC. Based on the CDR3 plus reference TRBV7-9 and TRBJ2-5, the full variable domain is DTGVSQNPRHKITKRGQNVTFRCDPISEHNRLYWYRQTLGQGPEFLTYFQNEAQLEKSRLLSDRFSAERPKGSFSTLEIQRTEQGDSAMYLCASRKNAGGEGQETQYFGPGTRLLVL.

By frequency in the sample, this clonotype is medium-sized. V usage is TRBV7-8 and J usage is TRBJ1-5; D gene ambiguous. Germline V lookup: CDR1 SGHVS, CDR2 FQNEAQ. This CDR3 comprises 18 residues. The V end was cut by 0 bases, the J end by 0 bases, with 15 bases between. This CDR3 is CASSLARFGVGSNQPQHF. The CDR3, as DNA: TGTGCCAGCAGCTTAGCGCGGTTCGGGGTCGGTAGCAATCAGCCCCAGCATTTT.

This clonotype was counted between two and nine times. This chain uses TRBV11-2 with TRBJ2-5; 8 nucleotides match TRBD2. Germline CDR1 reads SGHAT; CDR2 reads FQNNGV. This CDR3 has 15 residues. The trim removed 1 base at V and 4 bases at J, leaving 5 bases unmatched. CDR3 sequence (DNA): TGTGCCAGCAGCTTAGGAGCGGGAGTGGTAGAGACCCAGTACTTC. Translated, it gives CASSLGAGVVETQYF.